A selection of T cell receptor beta chains follows, all from one sample in a study of beta chain features in type 1 diabetes. TCRdb's copy holds only in-frame clones and misses some; the assay was immunoSEQ multiplex PCR. The sample has roughly 340,000 clones; roughly 12% are singletons. The sequencing sample was made of naive CD4+ T cells from blood. These receptors were obtained from a woman younger than 30 with type 1 diabetes. Both conserved end residues are part of each CDR3. A D gene is named only where the DNA matches it firmly. Expanded clones are given a class, and other clones once, few, many or no size at all.

J: TRBJ2-1; size: few; V: TRBV4-3; D: TRBD2; CDR3: CASSQFPLAGAYNEQFF; DNA: TGCGCCAGCAGCCAATTCCCGCTAGCGGGGGCCTACAATGAGCAGTTCTTC
J: TRBJ2-2; size: -; V: TRBV28; D: TRBD2; CDR3: CASSLWASGNTGELFF; DNA: TGTGCCAGCAGTTTATGGGCTAGCGGAAACACCGGGGAGCTGTTTTTT
J: TRBJ1-2; size: -; V: TRBV27; D: TRBD1; CDR3: CASSPYIPGQGKGYTF; DNA: TGTGCCAGCAGTCCATATATCCCGGGACAGGGGAAGGGCTACACCTTC
J: TRBJ2-5; size: few; V: TRBV30; D: -; CDR3: CAWSVWRQGIPKTQYF; DNA: TGTGCCTGGAGTGTATGGCGGCAGGGGATTCCGAAGACCCAGTACTTC
J: TRBJ1-2; size: -; V: TRBV29-1; D: TRBD1; CDR3: CSVVGGDGYTF; DNA: TGCAGCGTTGTAGGGGGCGATGGCTACACCTTC
J: TRBJ2-3; size: -; V: TRBV30; D: TRBD2; CDR3: CAWSSGAGQGDTQYF; DNA: TGTGCCTGGAGTAGCGGGGCAGGCCAGGGCGATACGCAGTATTTT
J: TRBJ1-5; size: -; V: TRBV15; D: -; CDR3: CATSRDRRTVSNQPQHF; DNA: TGTGCCACCAGCAGAGATCGCCGGACAGTTAGCAATCAGCCCCAGCATTTT
J: TRBJ2-7; size: -; V: TRBV7-2; D: -; CDR3: CASSFLGGPYEQYF; DNA: TGTGCCAGCAGCTTCCTCGGGGGGCCGTACGAGCAGTACTTC
J: TRBJ2-7; size: few; V: TRBV5-1; D: -; CDR3: CASSIGYEQYF; DNA: TGCGCCAGCAGCATCGGTTACGAGCAGTACTTC
J: TRBJ2-1; size: few; V: TRBV28; D: TRBD2; CDR3: CASSPPLAGGEQFF; DNA: TGTGCCAGCAGTCCCCCTCTAGCGGGAGGTGAGCAGTTCTTC
J: TRBJ2-1; size: few; V: TRBV5-4; D: -; CDR3: CASSSAGLSYNEQFF; DNA: TGTGCCAGCTCCTCGGCGGGGCTCTCCTACAATGAGCAGTTCTTC
J: TRBJ1-2; size: few; V: TRBV5-1; D: -; CDR3: CASSLFSGTNYGYTF; DNA: TGCGCCAGCAGCTTGTTTTCAGGGACTAACTATGGCTACACCTTC
J: TRBJ2-5; size: -; V: TRBV7-9; D: -; CDR3: CASSLWGRETQYF; DNA: TGTGCCAGCAGCTTATGGGGGCGAGAGACCCAGTACTTC
J: TRBJ2-3; size: few; V: TRBV4-3; D: -; CDR3: CASSQDLPAADTQYF; DNA: TGCGCCAGCAGCCAAGATCTACCCGCCGCCGATACGCAGTATTTT
J: TRBJ2-1; size: once; V: TRBV7-2; D: -; CDR3: CASTRGQINNEQFF; DNA: TGTGCCAGCACCCGAGGACAAATAAACAATGAGCAGTTCTTC
J: TRBJ1-2; size: few; V: TRBV27; D: TRBD1; CDR3: CASSSHRGTGGYYGYTF; DNA: TGTGCCAGCAGTTCTCATAGGGGGACAGGTGGTTACTATGGCTACACCTTC
J: TRBJ1-5; size: -; V: TRBV5-1; D: -; CDR3: CASSLGQSNQPQHF; DNA: TGCGCCAGCAGCTTAGGACAGAGCAATCAGCCCCAGCATTTT
J: TRBJ1-1; size: -; V: TRBV29-1; D: -; CDR3: CSVDDPRGVAEAFF; DNA: TGCAGCGTTGACGACCCCAGGGGTGTGGCTGAAGCTTTCTTT
J: TRBJ2-2; size: -; V: TRBV30; D: -; CDR3: CAWRMPASGTGELFF; DNA: TGTGCCTGGAGGATGCCCGCCTCCGGTACCGGGGAGCTGTTTTTT
J: TRBJ2-3; size: few; V: TRBV4-1; D: TRBD2; CDR3: CASSQDVLSGNRDTQYF; DNA: TGCGCCAGCAGCCAAGATGTCCTTAGCGGGAACCGAGATACGCAGTATTTT
J: TRBJ1-2; size: -; V: TRBV9; D: -; CDR3: CASSVGTVANYGYTF; DNA: TGTGCCAGCAGCGTAGGGACAGTCGCTAACTATGGCTACACCTTC
J: TRBJ2-5; size: -; V: TRBV20-1; D: -; CDR3: CSASERAQYF; DNA: TGCAGTGCTTCCGAGAGGGCCCAGTACTTC
J: TRBJ2-5; size: -; V: TRBV4-1; D: -; CDR3: CASRRWGVGQETQYF; DNA: TGCGCCAGCAGAAGGTGGGGAGTTGGACAAGAGACCCAGTACTTC
J: TRBJ1-5; size: few; V: TRBV28; D: TRBD1; CDR3: CASSSGQGSNQPQHF; DNA: TGTGCCAGCAGTTCGGGACAGGGAAGCAATCAGCCCCAGCATTTT
J: TRBJ2-2; size: -; V: TRBV9; D: TRBD2; CDR3: CASSPRRESWGAGELFF; DNA: TGTGCCAGCAGCCCCCGGCGGGAGAGCTGGGGGGCCGGGGAGCTGTTTTTT
J: TRBJ1-2; size: -; V: TRBV4-3; D: -; CDR3: CASSQVEQGSRGYTF; DNA: TGCGCCAGCAGCCAAGTGGAACAGGGTTCACGCGGCTACACCTTC
J: TRBJ2-3; size: few; V: TRBV18; D: TRBD1; CDR3: CASSPSGGDTQYF; DNA: TGTGCCAGCTCACCTTCAGGGGGAGATACGCAGTATTTT
J: TRBJ2-7; size: -; V: TRBV5-6; D: -; CDR3: CASSPRPSRAYEQYF; DNA: TGTGCCAGCAGCCCCAGGCCGTCCAGGGCCTACGAGCAGTACTTC
J: TRBJ1-4; size: -; V: TRBV9; D: -; CDR3: CASSPERGEKLFF; DNA: TGTGCCAGCAGCCCCGAAAGGGGCGAAAAACTGTTTTTT
J: TRBJ1-4; size: few; V: TRBV11-2; D: TRBD1; CDR3: CASSLARGPEKLFF; DNA: TGTGCCAGCAGCTTAGCCAGGGGGCCGGAAAAACTGTTTTTT
J: TRBJ2-7; size: -; V: TRBV7-2; D: TRBD2; CDR3: CASSSGLAGGPSYEQYF; DNA: TGTGCCAGCAGCTCGGGACTAGCGGGAGGGCCGAGTTACGAGCAGTACTTC
J: TRBJ2-2; size: few; V: TRBV14; D: -; CDR3: CASSRLGGGELFF; DNA: TGTGCCAGCAGCCGCCTGGGGGGCGGGGAGCTGTTTTTT
J: TRBJ2-2; size: few; V: TRBV29-1; D: TRBD1; CDR3: CSVDSGVGTGNGGELFF; DNA: TGCAGCGTTGATTCTGGGGTGGGGACAGGGAACGGCGGGGAGCTGTTTTTT
J: TRBJ2-5; size: few; V: TRBV5-1; D: TRBD2; CDR3: CASSPGPPGGGETQYF; DNA: TGCGCCAGCAGCCCAGGACCTCCCGGGGGAGGGGAGACCCAGTACTTC
J: TRBJ1-4; size: -; V: TRBV29-1; D: -; CDR3: CSVVDPQNEKLFF; DNA: TGCAGCGTTGTAGATCCACAAAATGAAAAACTGTTTTTT
J: TRBJ2-3; size: -; V: TRBV7-2; D: -; CDR3: CASSSTGSPSTDTQYF; DNA: TGTGCCAGCAGCTCGACAGGCTCGCCTAGCACAGATACGCAGTATTTT